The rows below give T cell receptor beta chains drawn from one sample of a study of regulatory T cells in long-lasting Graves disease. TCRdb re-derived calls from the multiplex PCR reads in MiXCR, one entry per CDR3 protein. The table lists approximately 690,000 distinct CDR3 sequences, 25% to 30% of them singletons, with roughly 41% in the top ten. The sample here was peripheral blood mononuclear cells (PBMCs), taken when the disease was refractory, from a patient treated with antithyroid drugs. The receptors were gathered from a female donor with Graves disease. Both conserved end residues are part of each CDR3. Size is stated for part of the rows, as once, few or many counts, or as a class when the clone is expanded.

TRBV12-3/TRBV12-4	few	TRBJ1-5	CASSFAGDGQPQHF
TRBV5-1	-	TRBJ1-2	CASSHGLAGGSGGYTF
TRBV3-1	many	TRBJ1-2	CASSRRGGYTF
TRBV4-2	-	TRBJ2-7	CASSQPQGGRYF
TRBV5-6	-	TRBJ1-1	CASSYILAYEAFF
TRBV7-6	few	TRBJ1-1	CASSAMRGRKDTEAFF
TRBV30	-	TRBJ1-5	CAWSVQADQPQHF
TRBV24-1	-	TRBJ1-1	CATRSGTRTEAFF
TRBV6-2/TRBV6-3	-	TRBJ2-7	CASRRTSGTINEQYF
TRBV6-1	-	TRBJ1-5	CATMREPVDQPQHF
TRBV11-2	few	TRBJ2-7	CASSLGLSGRGYEQYF
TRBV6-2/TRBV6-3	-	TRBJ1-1	CASSYSRTGNGAFF
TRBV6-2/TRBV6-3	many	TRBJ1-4	CASSPSTYTTNEKLFF
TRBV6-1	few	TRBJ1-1	CASSETRDTEAFF
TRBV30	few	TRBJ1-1	CAWSPWSTEAFF
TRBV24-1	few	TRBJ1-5	CATSTGGGQPQHF
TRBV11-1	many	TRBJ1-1	CASRRAGTPNTEAFF
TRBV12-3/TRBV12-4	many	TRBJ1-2	CASSYRGRLSGYTF
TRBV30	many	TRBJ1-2	CAWTTSGQVGGYTF
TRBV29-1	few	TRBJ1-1	CSALSSFPEAFF
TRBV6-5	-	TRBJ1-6	CASSYVQGFGSPLHF
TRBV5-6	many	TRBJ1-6	CASSPRWTVASPLHF
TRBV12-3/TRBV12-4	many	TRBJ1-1	CASSLGSNTEAFF
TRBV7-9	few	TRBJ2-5	CASSFPAGTTSETQYF
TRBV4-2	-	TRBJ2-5	CASSQDRAGQETQYF
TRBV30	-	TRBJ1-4	CAWSLSPGADEKLFF
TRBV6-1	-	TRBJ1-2	CATQRGPLNYGYTF
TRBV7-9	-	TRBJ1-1	CASSLSGPEGTEAFF
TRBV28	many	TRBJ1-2	CASSLAGTGGVNYGYTF
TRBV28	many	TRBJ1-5	CASTPGTGGGQPQHF
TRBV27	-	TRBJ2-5	CASSLLGRQETQYF
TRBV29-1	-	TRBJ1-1	CSVEAGWVGMNTEAFF
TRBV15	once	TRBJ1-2	CATSSPSGYTF
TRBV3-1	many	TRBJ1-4	CASSPRGEKLFF